Below, 29 T cell receptor beta chains from the same sample are listed, as sequenced in a study of cytomegalovirus exposure and HLA in healthy donors. Measured with immunoSEQ multiplex PCR; TCRdb has only the in-frame clones, and not every one. The data hold 250,000 to 300,000 clones, with 90% observed a single time. The sample was PBMCs. The receptors here all came from a woman aged 18-29 years in good health and CMV-seronegative.

This clone is a singleton in its sample. The chain couples TRBV6-5 to TRBJ2-5; the match to TRBD1 covers 8 bases. The germline CDR1 and CDR2 sequences are MNHEY and SVGAGI. The CDR3 sequence is 14 residues long. Unmatched junction bases numbered 3, after V lost 2 bases and J lost 4 bases. The DNA for the CDR3 is TGTGCCAGCAGTTACGAGGACAGGGTAGAGACCCAGTACTTC. Translating it yields CASSYEDRVETQYF.

This clone was picked up a small number of times. The V gene is TRBV13, the J gene TRBJ2-7, with 7 positions matching TRBD2. V lost 5 bases to trimming and J lost 0 bases; unmatched junction nucleotides: 7. This CDR3 region has 15 residues. Germline CDR1 and CDR2: PRHDT and FYEKMQ (reference sequence). The CDR3 region is CASSNSGDSSYEQYF. The CDR3 region has the DNA TGTGCCAGCAGCAACAGCGGGGATAGCTCCTACGAGCAGTACTTC.

This chain connects TRBV15 to TRBJ2-3; TRBD2 aligns across 8 bases. Germline CDR1 reads LNHNV; CDR2 reads YYDKDF (reference sequence). Trimming removed 7 bases from V and 2 bases from J; junction bases left unmatched: 14. The CDR3 has 17 residues. The CDR3 reads CATKNRGGVSVTDTQYF. The CDR3 DNA reads TGTGCCACCAAAAACCGGGGGGGCGTATCTGTCACAGATACGCAGTATTTT.

The chain employs TRBV27 and TRBJ1-4; weak D call: TRBD1 (6 bases). The CDR3 spans 14 residues. Trimming shortened V by 6 bases and J by 0 bases, and 8 bases separated the two germline ends. Germline CDR1 reads MNHEY; CDR2 reads SMNVEV (reference sequence). DNA of the CDR3: TGTGCCAGCAGCGGACAGCCAACTAATGAAAAACTGTTTTTT. Translating it yields CASSGQPTNEKLFF.

This sequence joins TRBV7-9 and TRBJ2-7; 12 bases map to TRBD1. The germline gives CDR1 SEHNR, CDR2 FQNEAQ (reference sequence). The CDR3 is made up of 15 amino acids. The trim removed 1 base at V and 6 bases at J, leaving 4 bases unmatched. The CDR3 nucleotides read TGTGCCAGCAGCTTAGACCGGGACAGGGGGCTCGAGCAGTACTTC. Translation: CASSLDRDRGLEQYF.

The chain has TRBV5-4 and TRBJ1-1; D uncertain. This CDR3 comprises 16 residues. Looked up from germline, CDR1 is SGHNT and CDR2 is YYREEE (reference sequence). V lost 2 bases, J lost 0 bases, and 14 bases lay in between. CDR3 in amino acids: CASSLDGLSMNTEAFF. DNA for the CDR3: TGTGCCAGCAGCTTAGACGGACTTTCCATGAACACTGAAGCTTTCTTT.

J is TRBJ1-4 and V is TRBV4-1, with no clear D. CDR1 is MGHRA and CDR2 is YSYEKL in the germline V gene. The germline V and J ends were trimmed by 6 bases and 2 bases, with 13 bases remaining between them. CDR3 length: 15 residues. The CDR3 DNA sequence: TGCGCCAGCAGTCCAGCGTGGCAGACTAATGAAAAACTGTTTTTT. Protein product: CASSPAWQTNEKLFF.

The chain has TRBV5-1 and TRBJ1-6; 7 bases match TRBD1. The V gene's germline CDR1 is SGHRS and CDR2 YFSETQ. Trimming took 9 bases from V and 3 from J; bases not matched to a gene: 6. This CDR3 has 14 residues. The CDR3 loop reads CATNQGDYNSPLHF. CDR3 DNA: TGCGCCACCAACCAGGGGGACTATAATTCACCCCTCCACTTT.

This clone was seen just once. The genes are TRBV5-6 and TRBJ1-6, with no clear D. Germline CDR1 is SGHDT and CDR2 is YYEEEE. Deletions cut 6 bases from V and 9 bases from J, with 25 bases between. This CDR3 has 17 amino acids. For the CDR3, the DNA is TGTGCCAGCACCCACAGCTTATGGTTAGCGTCCGGTTCACCCCTCCACTTT. Translated, it gives CASTHSLWLASGSPLHF.

V and J are TRBV15 and TRBJ1-5; no clear D gene. The CDR3 totals 15 residues. Germline V gene data show CDR1 as LNHNV and CDR2 as YYDKDF (reference sequence). V lost 0 bases and J lost 2, with 8 bases in between. The CDR3 region has the DNA TGTGCCACCAGCAGAGATCTAGCAGGCAATCAGCCCCAGCATTTT. Protein sequence: CATSRDLAGNQPQHF.

V gene TRBV4-1 combines with J gene TRBJ2-1; tentative D call: TRBD2 (5 bases). Germline assignment: CDR1 MGHRA and CDR2 YSYEKL. V was shortened by 1 base and J by 7 bases, with 8 bases between the two germline ends. This CDR3 spans 13 amino acids. CDR3 nucleotide sequence: TGCGCCAGCAGCCAAGCCGGAGGAAATGAGCAGTTCTTC. Encoded protein: CASSQAGGNEQFF.

The V call is TRBV29-1, the J call TRBJ1-3; 7 bases align to TRBD1. Germline CDR1 reads SQVTM; CDR2 reads ANQGSEA. The V segment lost 7 bases and the J segment 6 bases; nucleotides outside the gene matches: 9. This CDR3 is 13 amino acids long. This chain's CDR3 is CSATGLTSNTIYF. For the CDR3, the DNA is TGCAGCGCGACAGGGCTGACCTCAAACACCATATATTTT.

This chain links TRBV27 with TRBJ2-1, with TRBD1 identical over 12 bases. The CDR3 runs 17 residues. Germline V CDR1 and CDR2: MNHEY, SMNVEV (reference sequence). V shed 1 base and J 8 bases; nucleotides not matched to a gene: 9. As DNA, the CDR3 is TGTGCCAGCAGTTTATTACTAGGCGGGACAGGGGGCGATGAGCAGTTCTTC. It specifies CASSLLLGGTGGDEQFF.

This clone is a singleton in its sample. The chain combines TRBV29-1 with TRBJ1-1; D is perhaps TRBD1 (6 bases). V gave up 4 bases and J gave up 4 bases, with 16 bases separating them. This CDR3 region has 14 residues. Germline CDR1 is SQVTM and CDR2 is ANQGSEA. CDR3 protein: CSVGPRTDFTEAFF. The CDR3 DNA sequence: TGCAGCGTTGGGCCCAGGACAGATTTCACTGAAGCTTTCTTT.

The genes are TRBV1 and TRBJ2-1; TRBD2, as called in the table, went unchecked against the DNA. TRBV1 is shown as a pseudogene. The CDR3 is 20 residues long. The CDR3, as DNA: TGCACCAGCAGCCAAGTTGAGTACGGGAGCGGGGGGAGCCCCTACAATGAGCAGTTCTTC. Translation: CTSSQVEYGSGGSPYNEQFF.

CDR3 nucleotide sequence: TGTGCCAGCAGTTCTCACGGGACAGCCTCTGAAGCTTTCTTT. Amino acid sequence: CASSSHGTASEAFF. The chain carries TRBV28 and TRBJ1-1, with TRBD1 identical over 7 bases. The trim removed 4 bases at V and 6 bases at J, leaving 8 bases unmatched. This CDR3 is built from 14 residues. Germline V gene data show CDR1 as MDHEN and CDR2 as SYDVKM.

Only a few counts were recorded for this clone. The rearrangement uses TRBV6-1 and TRBJ2-7; 8 nucleotides line up with TRBD2. V dropped 5 bases and J dropped 5; count of bases not matched to a gene: 8. CDR1 and CDR2 (germline): MNHNS, SASEGT. The CDR3 has 14 residues. The CDR3 DNA follows: TGTGCCAGCAGTAGCGGGGGAGGCTCTGACGAGCAGTACTTC. Translating gives CASSSGGGSDEQYF.

V and J are TRBV10-2 and TRBJ1-4, with 9 bases identical to TRBD1. CDR3 size: 16 residues. Losses at the gene ends were 4 bases for V and 8 bases for J; bases not matched to a gene: 11. CDR1 WSHSY and CDR2 SAAADI come from the germline V gene. CDR3 coding DNA: TGCGCCAGCAGTGGTGGATCGGACAGGGGTTGGGAAAAACTGTTTTTT. Encoded protein: CASSGGSDRGWEKLFF.

The J gene is TRBJ2-7, the V gene TRBV7-2; 7 bases are shared with TRBD1. J lost 3 bases, V lost 4 bases, and 0 bases had no gene match. Germline-derived CDR1 and CDR2 are SGHTA and FQGNSA. CDR3 size: 12 residues. The CDR3 nucleotides are TGTGCCAGCAGCTGGGACAGCTACGAGCAGTACTTC. It translates to CASSWDSYEQYF. Variable domain in full (rest from reference TRBV7-2 and TRBJ2-7): GAGVSQSPSNKVTEKGKDVELRCDPISGHTALYWYRQSLGQGLEFLIYFQGNSAPDKSGLPSDRFSAERTGGSVSTLTIQRTQQEDSAVYLCASSWDSYEQYFGPGTRLTVT.

The chain is built from TRBV27 and TRBJ2-4, with D possibly TRBD2 on 6 matching bases. Germline V gene data show CDR1 as MNHEY and CDR2 as SMNVEV (reference sequence). V lost 2 bases and J lost 15, with 17 bases in between. This CDR3 region has 13 residues. In nucleotides, the CDR3 is TGTGCCAGCAGTTTAATAGGGTGGCGGGACGGGTACTTC. Translated, it gives CASSLIGWRDGYF.

This rearrangement joins TRBV29-1 to TRBJ2-7, with D perhaps matching TRBD2 (7 bases). In germline, CDR1 is SQVTM, CDR2 ANQGSEA. V dropped 5 bases and J dropped 3 bases, with 11 bases sitting between them. The CDR3 totals 12 residues. CDR3: CSVRGDNYEQYF. DNA for the CDR3: TGCAGCGTTCGGGGGGACAACTACGAGCAGTACTTC.

The chain carries TRBV6-1 and TRBJ1-5, with a weak D call TRBD1 (5 bases). CDR3 length: 17 residues. Trimming cost V 1 base and J 5 bases, with 18 bases left between them. In germline, CDR1 is MNHNS, CDR2 SASEGT. CDR3: CASSEEVGGSTYQPQHF. The DNA of the CDR3 is TGTGCCAGCAGTGAAGAAGTCGGGGGGTCTACCTATCAGCCCCAGCATTTT.

The V and J genes are TRBV9 and TRBJ2-7; weak D call: TRBD2 (5 bases). Trimming stripped 4 bases from V and 1 base from J, with 15 bases between. There are 15 residues in the CDR3. The germline CDR1 and CDR2 sequences are SGDLS and YYNGEE. The CDR3 sequence: CASSPQVSGSYEQYF. CDR3 sequence (DNA): TGTGCCAGCAGCCCGCAGGTCAGCGGATCCTACGAGCAGTACTTC.

This clone was picked up a small number of times. The V gene is TRBV27, the J gene TRBJ2-3; TRBD2 agrees at 8 bases. This CDR3 has 14 residues. From germline, CDR1 is MNHEY and CDR2 SMNVEV (reference sequence). Germline trimming cut 7 bases from V and 0 bases from J; bases unmatched to any gene: 3. CDR3 bases: TGTGCCAGCATAGGCGGGGGGAGCACAGATACGCAGTATTTT. It is translated as CASIGGGSTDTQYF.

This clone was seen more than once but under ten times. J is TRBJ1-5 and V is TRBV9, with 9 bases lining up with TRBD1. V shed 2 bases, J shed 6 bases, and the junction held 6 bases outside the gene matches. The CDR3 covers 15 residues. Germline lookup yields CDR1 SGDLS and CDR2 YYNGEE. CDR3 in DNA: TGTGCCAGCAGCGTGGGGACAGGGTTATCTCAGCCCCAGCATTTT. Residues: CASSVGTGLSQPQHF.

The gene calls are TRBV25-1 and TRBJ2-2; 8 nucleotides line up with TRBD2. The CDR3 is made up of 14 amino acids. V lost 3 bases, J lost 10 bases, and 7 bases stayed unmatched. CDR1 MGHDK and CDR2 SYGVNS come from the germline V gene. Here the CDR3 reads CASSDPGGRVELFF. DNA for the CDR3: TGTGCCAGCAGTGATCCGGGGGGGCGAGTGGAGCTGTTTTTT.

The chain carries TRBV29-1 and TRBJ2-1, with D possibly matching TRBD2 (7 bases). Germline V gene data show CDR1 as SQVTM and CDR2 as ANQGSEA. V lost 6 bases and J lost 2, with 11 bases in between. This CDR3 contains 13 residues. The CDR3, as DNA: TGCAGCGTGGGGGGGGCCGCCTACAATGAGCAGTTCTTC. Residues: CSVGGAAYNEQFF.

The rearrangement joins TRBV29-1 to TRBJ1-1; D is unresolved. Germline-derived CDR1 and CDR2 are SQVTM and ANQGSEA. Trimming removed 2 bases from V and 4 bases from J, with 17 bases in between. CDR3 length: 15 residues. Here the CDR3 reads CSVESWYKSGTEAFF. Written as DNA, the CDR3 is TGCAGCGTTGAAAGCTGGTACAAATCGGGCACTGAAGCTTTCTTT.

The V call is TRBV5-1, the J call TRBJ1-2; the D is unclear. The CDR3 loop spans 12 amino acids. Germline CDR1 SGHRS, CDR2 YFSETQ. V was cut by 2 bases and J by 8 bases, with 10 bases left in between. This CDR3 reads CASSLGEYGYTF. In DNA form, the CDR3 reads TGCGCCAGCAGCTTAGGAGAATACGGCTACACCTTC. The full variable domain, with the rest looked up from reference TRBV5-1 and TRBJ1-2, is KAGVTQTPRYLIKTRGQQVTLSCSPISGHRSVSWYQQTPGQGLQFLFEYFSETQRNKGNFPGRFSGRQFSNSRSEMNVSTLELGDSALYLCASSLGEYGYTFGSGTRLTVV.